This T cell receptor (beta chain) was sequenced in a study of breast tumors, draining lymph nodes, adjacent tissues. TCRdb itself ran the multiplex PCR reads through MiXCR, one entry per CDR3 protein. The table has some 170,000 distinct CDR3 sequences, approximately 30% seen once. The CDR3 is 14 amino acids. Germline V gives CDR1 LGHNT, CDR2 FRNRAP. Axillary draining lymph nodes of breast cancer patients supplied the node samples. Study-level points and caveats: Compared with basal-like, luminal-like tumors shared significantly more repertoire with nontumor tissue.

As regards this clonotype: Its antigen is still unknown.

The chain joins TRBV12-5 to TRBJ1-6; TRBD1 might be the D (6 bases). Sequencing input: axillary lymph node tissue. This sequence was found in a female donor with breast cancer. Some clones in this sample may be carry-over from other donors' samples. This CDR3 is CTLRGTPGRSPLHF. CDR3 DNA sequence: TGTACCCTGAGAGGGACACCCGGACGTTCACCCCTCCACTTT.